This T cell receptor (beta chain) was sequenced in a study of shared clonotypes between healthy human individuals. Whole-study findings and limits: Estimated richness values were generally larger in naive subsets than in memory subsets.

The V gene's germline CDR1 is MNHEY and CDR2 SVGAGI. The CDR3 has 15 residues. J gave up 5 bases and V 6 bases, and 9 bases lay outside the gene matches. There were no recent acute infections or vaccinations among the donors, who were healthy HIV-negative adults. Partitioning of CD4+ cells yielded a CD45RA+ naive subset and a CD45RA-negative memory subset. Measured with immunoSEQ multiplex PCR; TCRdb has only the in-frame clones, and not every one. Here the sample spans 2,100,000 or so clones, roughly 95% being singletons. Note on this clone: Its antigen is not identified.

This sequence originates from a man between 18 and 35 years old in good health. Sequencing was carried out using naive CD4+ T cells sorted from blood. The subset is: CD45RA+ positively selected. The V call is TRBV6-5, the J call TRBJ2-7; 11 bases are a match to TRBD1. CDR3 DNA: TGTGCCAGCAGCTCTGGACAGGGGGCAGACAACGAGCAGTACTTC. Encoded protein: CASSSGQGADNEQYF.